What follows is one T cell receptor (beta chain) and its context. Authors' methods: From reference gene primer amplification, estimates of nucleated cell counts were derived. The data were produced by immunoSEQ multiplex PCR, yet TCRdb's version contains in-frame clones alone and is incomplete. The V and J calls and clone size were taken over from that table, and D and trimming were inferred from the DNA. The sample contains 100,000 or so clones, approximately 86% of which appear only once. This record belongs to a study of blood T cell repertoires in COVID-19. Study as a whole: The United States, Italy and Spain were the sources of the acute and convalescent COVID-19 samples.

Germline lookup yields CDR1 MNHEY and CDR2 SMNVEV (reference sequence). Trimming removed 8 bases from V and 2 bases from J, with 23 bases in between. The CDR3 sequence is 17 residues long. Ages ranged from about 18 to 89 years, with residence in 24 US areas. Material for sequencing was PBMCs or T cells enriched from blood (not recorded which). The chain combines TRBV27 with TRBJ2-3; a weak D match, TRBD1 (6 bases). The sequence came from a woman aged 50 to 60 who had recovered from COVID-19. In DNA, the CDR3 is TGTGCCAGCGTAAGCTTACCCGGGACACCTTCCACAGATACGCAGTATTTT. Translating it yields CASVSLPGTPSTDTQYF.